The 6 T cell receptor beta chains presented below share a single source sample, sequenced in a study of cytomegalovirus exposure and HLA in healthy donors. The table came from immunoSEQ multiplex PCR; TCRdb's copy has only in-frame clones and leaves some out. The sample shows over 250,000 clones, around 90% of them seen only once. Sequencing was performed on PBMCs. These receptors all stem from a woman aged 30 to 39 in good health and CMV-seropositive.

The chain uses TRBV15 and TRBJ2-7, with 9 bases matching TRBD2. This CDR3 comprises 18 residues. J gave up 0 bases and V 0 bases, and 9 bases lay outside the gene matches. Germline V gene sequence: CDR1 LNHNV, CDR2 YYDKDF (reference sequence). This CDR3 is CATSRDRQLAGASYEQYF. The CDR3 DNA reads TGTGCCACCAGCAGAGATCGTCAACTAGCGGGCGCCTCCTACGAGCAGTACTTC.

The J gene is TRBJ2-1, the V gene TRBV11-3; tentative D call: TRBD1 (6 bases). Trimming took off 1 base at V and 2 bases at J, with 6 bases between the two ends. Per germline, CDR1 SGHNT and CDR2 YENEEA. This CDR3 has 14 residues. This chain's CDR3 is CASSLGDTYNEQFF. As DNA, the CDR3 is TGTGCCAGCAGCTTAGGGGACACCTACAATGAGCAGTTCTTC. The whole variable domain, remainder taken from reference TRBV11-3 and TRBJ2-1, is EAGVVQSPRYKIIEKKQPVAFWCNPISGHNTLYWYLQNLGQGPELLIRYENEEAVDDSQLPKDRFSAERLKGVDSTLKIQPAELGDSAVYLCASSLGDTYNEQFFGPGTRLTVL.

The rearrangement uses TRBV7-6 and TRBJ2-1; D not certain. V gave up 1 base and J gave up 8 bases, with 9 bases separating them. There are 13 residues in the CDR3. Per the germline V gene, CDR1 is SGHVS and CDR2 is FNYEAQ. DNA for the CDR3: TGTGCCAGCAGCTTAGTGGCATTGGATGAGCAGTTCTTC. Translated: CASSLVALDEQFF.

The V call is TRBV4-3, the J call TRBJ2-2, with 10 bases fitting TRBD1. The V gene end was trimmed by 4 bases and the J gene end by 1 base; junction bases not matched to a gene: 6. The CDR3 spans 17 residues. The germline CDR1 and CDR2 sequences are LGHNA and YSLEER. The CDR3 region is CASSPRGQGRNTGELFF. The CDR3, as DNA: TGCGCCAGCAGCCCCCGGGGACAGGGGAGGAACACCGGGGAGCTGTTTTTT.

This chain joins TRBV28 and TRBJ2-7, with 7 bases lining up with TRBD1. The CDR3 covers 15 residues. The germline gives CDR1 MDHEN, CDR2 SYDVKM. The ends lost 6 bases at V and 2 bases at J; junction bases unmatched: 10. The CDR3 region has the DNA TGTGCCAGCAGCCCAGGGACAGCGAGCCCCTACGAGCAGTACTTC. Its protein product is CASSPGTASPYEQYF.

This clone was found once. V usage is TRBV11-1 and J usage is TRBJ2-5; D uncertain. This CDR3 region has 15 residues. Germline assignment: CDR1 SGHAT and CDR2 FQDESV (reference sequence). The ends were cut back, 0 bases at V and 2 bases at J, with 10 bases in the middle. CDR3 coding DNA: TGTGCCAGCAGCTTAGCGCTGTCGAGGCAAGAGACCCAGTACTTC. Translation gives CASSLALSRQETQYF.